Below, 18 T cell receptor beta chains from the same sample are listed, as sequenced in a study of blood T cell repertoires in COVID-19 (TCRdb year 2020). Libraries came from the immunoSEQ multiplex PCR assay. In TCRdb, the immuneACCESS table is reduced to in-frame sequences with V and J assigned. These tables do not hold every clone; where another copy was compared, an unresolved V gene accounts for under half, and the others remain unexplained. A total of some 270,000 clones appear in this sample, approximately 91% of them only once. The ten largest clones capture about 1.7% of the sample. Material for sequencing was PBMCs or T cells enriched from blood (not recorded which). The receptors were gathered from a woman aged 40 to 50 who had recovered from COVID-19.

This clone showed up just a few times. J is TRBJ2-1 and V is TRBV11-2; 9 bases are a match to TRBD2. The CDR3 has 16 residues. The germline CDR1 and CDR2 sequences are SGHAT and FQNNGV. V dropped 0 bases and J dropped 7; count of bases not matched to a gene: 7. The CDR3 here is CASSLEVSGRMNEQFF. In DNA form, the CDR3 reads TGTGCCAGCAGCTTAGAGGTCAGCGGGAGGATGAATGAGCAGTTCTTC.

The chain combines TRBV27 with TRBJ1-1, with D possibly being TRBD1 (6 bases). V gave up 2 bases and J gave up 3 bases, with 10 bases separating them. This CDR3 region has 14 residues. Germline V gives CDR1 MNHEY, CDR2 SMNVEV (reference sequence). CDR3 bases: TGTGCCAGCAGTTTAGTTCCAGGGGACACTGAAGCTTTCTTT. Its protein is CASSLVPGDTEAFF.

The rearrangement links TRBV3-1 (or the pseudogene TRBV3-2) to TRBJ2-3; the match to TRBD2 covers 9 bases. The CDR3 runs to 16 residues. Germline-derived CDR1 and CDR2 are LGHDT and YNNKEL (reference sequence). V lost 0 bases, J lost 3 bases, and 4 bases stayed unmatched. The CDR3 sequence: CASSQDPSGGTDTQYF. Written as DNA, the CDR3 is TGTGCCAGCAGCCAAGACCCCAGCGGGGGGACAGATACGCAGTATTTT.

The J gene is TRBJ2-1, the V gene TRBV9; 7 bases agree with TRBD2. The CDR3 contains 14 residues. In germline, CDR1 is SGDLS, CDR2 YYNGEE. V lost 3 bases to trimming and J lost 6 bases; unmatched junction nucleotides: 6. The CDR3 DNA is TGTGCCAGCAGCGAAACGGGACTAATCAATGAGCAGTTCTTC. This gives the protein CASSETGLINEQFF.

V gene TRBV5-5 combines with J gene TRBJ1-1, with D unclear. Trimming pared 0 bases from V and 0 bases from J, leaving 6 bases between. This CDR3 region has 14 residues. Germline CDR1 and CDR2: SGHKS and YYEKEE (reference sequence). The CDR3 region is CASSLGVMNTEAFF. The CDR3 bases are TGTGCCAGCAGCTTGGGAGTTATGAACACTGAAGCTTTCTTT.

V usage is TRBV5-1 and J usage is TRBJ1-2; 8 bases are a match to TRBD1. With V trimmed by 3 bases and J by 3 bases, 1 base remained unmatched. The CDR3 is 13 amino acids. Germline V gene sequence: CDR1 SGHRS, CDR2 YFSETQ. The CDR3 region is CASSSGGDYGYTF. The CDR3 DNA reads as TGCGCCAGCAGCTCAGGGGGCGACTATGGCTACACCTTC. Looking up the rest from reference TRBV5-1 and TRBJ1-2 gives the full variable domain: KAGVTQTPRYLIKTRGQQVTLSCSPISGHRSVSWYQQTPGQGLQFLFEYFSETQRNKGNFPGRFSGRQFSNSRSEMNVSTLELGDSALYLCASSSGGDYGYTFGSGTRLTVV.

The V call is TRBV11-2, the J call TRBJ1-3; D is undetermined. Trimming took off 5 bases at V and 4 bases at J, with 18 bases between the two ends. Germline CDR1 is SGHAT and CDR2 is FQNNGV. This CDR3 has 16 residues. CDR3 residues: CASSPLMRARGNTIYF. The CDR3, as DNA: TGTGCCAGCAGCCCCCTCATGAGGGCTCGAGGAAACACCATATATTTT.

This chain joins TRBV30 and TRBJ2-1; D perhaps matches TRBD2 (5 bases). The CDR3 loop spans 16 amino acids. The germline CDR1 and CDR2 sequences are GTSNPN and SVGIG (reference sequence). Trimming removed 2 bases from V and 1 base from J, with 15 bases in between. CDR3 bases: TGTGCCTGGAGTTTATTAGGCGGAGGATCCTACAATGAGCAGTTCTTC. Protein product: CAWSLLGGGSYNEQFF.

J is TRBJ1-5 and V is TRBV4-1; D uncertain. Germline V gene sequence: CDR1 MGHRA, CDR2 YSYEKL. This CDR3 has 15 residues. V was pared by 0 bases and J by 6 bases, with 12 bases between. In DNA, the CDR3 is TGCGCCAGCAGCCAAGAAGGTTCACGGGGTCAGCCCCAGCATTTT. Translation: CASSQEGSRGQPQHF.

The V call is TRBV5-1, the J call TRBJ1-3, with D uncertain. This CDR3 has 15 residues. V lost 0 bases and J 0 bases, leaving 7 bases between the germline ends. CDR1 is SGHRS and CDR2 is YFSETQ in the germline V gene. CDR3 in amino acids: CASSLGRSSGNTIYF. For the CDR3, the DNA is TGCGCCAGCAGCTTGGGGAGGAGCTCTGGAAACACCATATATTTT.

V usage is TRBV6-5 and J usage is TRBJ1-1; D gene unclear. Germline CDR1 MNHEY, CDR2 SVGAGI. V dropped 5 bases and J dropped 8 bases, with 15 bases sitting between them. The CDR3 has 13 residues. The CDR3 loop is CASSKPGTREAFF. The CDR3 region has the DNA TGTGCCAGCAGTAAACCGGGAACCCGGGAAGCTTTCTTT.

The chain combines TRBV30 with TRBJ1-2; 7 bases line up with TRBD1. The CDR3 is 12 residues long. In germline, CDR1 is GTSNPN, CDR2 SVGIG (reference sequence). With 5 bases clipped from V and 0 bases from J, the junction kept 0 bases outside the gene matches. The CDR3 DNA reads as TGTGCCTGGGACAGGGCTAACTATGGCTACACCTTC. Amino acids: CAWDRANYGYTF.

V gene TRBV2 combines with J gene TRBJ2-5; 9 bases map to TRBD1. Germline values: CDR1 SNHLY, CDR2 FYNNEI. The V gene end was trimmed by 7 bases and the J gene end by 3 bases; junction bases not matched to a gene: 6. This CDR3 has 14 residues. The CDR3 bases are TGTGCCAGCATTTGGACAGGGGAGGAAGAGACCCAGTACTTC. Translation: CASIWTGEEETQYF.

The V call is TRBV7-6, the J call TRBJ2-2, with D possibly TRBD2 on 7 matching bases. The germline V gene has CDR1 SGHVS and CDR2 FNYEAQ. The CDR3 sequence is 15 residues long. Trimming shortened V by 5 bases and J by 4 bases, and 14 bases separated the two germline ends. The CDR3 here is CASSRRGGGTGELFF. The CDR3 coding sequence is TGTGCCAGCAGCCGCCGCGGGGGCGGCACCGGGGAGCTGTTTTTT.

The CDR3 sequence is CASSHQPIAAPYNEQFF. CDR3 sequence (DNA): TGTGCCAGCAGCCATCAACCCATAGCGGCTCCCTACAATGAGCAGTTCTTC. This chain connects TRBV3-1 (or the pseudogene TRBV3-2) to TRBJ2-1; maybe TRBD2 (6 bases). The germline V gene encodes CDR1 LGHDT and CDR2 YNNKEL (reference sequence). There are 17 residues in the CDR3. V lost 3 bases and J lost 2, with 17 bases in between.

In nucleotides, the CDR3 is TGTGCCAGCTCACCACCTGGACTAGCGGGAGGGACAGATACGCAGTATTTT. It yields the protein CASSPPGLAGGTDTQYF. The chain carries TRBV18 and TRBJ2-3; 15 bases map to TRBD2. Germline CDR1 is KGHSH and CDR2 is LQKENI. Trimming at V came to 0 bases and at J to 3 bases, leaving 1 base not matched to a gene. There are 17 residues in the CDR3.

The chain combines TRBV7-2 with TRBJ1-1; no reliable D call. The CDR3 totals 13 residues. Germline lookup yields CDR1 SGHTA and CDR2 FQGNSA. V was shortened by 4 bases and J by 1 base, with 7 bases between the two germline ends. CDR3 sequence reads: CASSYAGNTEAFF. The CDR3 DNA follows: TGTGCCAGCAGCTATGCAGGGAACACTGAAGCTTTCTTT. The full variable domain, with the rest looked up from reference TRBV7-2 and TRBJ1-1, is GAGVSQSPSNKVTEKGKDVELRCDPISGHTALYWYRQSLGQGLEFLIYFQGNSAPDKSGLPSDRFSAERTGGSVSTLTIQRTQQEDSAVYLCASSYAGNTEAFFGQGTRLTVV.

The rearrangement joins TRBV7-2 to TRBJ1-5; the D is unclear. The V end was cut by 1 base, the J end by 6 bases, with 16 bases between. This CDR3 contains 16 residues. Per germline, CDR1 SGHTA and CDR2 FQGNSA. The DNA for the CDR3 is TGTGCCAGCAGCTTAGGGTCGGGATTGGGTAGTCAGCCCCAGCATTTT. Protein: CASSLGSGLGSQPQHF.